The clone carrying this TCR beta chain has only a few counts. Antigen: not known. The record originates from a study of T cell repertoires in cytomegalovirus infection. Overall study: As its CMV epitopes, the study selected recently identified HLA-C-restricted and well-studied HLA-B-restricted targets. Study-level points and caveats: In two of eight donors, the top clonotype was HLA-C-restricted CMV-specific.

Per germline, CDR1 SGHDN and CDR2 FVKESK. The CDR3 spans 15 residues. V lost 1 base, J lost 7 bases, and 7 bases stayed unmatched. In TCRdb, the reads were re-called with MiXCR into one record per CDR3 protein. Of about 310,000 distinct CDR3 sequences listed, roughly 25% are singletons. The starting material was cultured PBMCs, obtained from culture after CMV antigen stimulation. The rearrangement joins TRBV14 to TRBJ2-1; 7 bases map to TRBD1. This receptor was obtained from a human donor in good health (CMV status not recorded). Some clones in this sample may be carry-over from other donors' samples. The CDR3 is CASSQAGGVGNEQFF. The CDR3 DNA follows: TGTGCCAGCAGCCAAGCAGGGGGAGTTGGGAATGAGCAGTTCTTC.